The present T cell receptor (beta chain) was sequenced within a study of lymphopenia after photon versus proton radiotherapy. About this clone itself: Its antigen is not known.

Clones were read by immunoSEQ multiplex PCR, and TCRdb kept only the in-frame ones, dropping some. The sample carries some 30,000 clones, 84% recorded once. General study points: Post-nadir diversity loss with photons came from oligoclonal expansion, particularly CD8+ Temra cells. Post-nadir TCR diversity decline inversely tracked overall survival among those who died.

The CDR3 consists of 13 residues. Germline V CDR1 and CDR2: SGHTA, FQGTGA. Trimming stripped 4 bases from V and 2 bases from J, with 8 bases between. The chain combines TRBV7-3 with TRBJ2-5, with a tentative D call TRBD1 (6 bases). The input for sequencing was peripheral blood, taken from a patient treated with proton-based radiotherapy. The clonotype comes from a woman in her sixties or seventies with pancreatic cancer. The DNA of the CDR3 is TGTGCCAGCAGCTCCGGACAGCAAGAGACCCAGTACTTC. Translated: CASSSGQQETQYF.